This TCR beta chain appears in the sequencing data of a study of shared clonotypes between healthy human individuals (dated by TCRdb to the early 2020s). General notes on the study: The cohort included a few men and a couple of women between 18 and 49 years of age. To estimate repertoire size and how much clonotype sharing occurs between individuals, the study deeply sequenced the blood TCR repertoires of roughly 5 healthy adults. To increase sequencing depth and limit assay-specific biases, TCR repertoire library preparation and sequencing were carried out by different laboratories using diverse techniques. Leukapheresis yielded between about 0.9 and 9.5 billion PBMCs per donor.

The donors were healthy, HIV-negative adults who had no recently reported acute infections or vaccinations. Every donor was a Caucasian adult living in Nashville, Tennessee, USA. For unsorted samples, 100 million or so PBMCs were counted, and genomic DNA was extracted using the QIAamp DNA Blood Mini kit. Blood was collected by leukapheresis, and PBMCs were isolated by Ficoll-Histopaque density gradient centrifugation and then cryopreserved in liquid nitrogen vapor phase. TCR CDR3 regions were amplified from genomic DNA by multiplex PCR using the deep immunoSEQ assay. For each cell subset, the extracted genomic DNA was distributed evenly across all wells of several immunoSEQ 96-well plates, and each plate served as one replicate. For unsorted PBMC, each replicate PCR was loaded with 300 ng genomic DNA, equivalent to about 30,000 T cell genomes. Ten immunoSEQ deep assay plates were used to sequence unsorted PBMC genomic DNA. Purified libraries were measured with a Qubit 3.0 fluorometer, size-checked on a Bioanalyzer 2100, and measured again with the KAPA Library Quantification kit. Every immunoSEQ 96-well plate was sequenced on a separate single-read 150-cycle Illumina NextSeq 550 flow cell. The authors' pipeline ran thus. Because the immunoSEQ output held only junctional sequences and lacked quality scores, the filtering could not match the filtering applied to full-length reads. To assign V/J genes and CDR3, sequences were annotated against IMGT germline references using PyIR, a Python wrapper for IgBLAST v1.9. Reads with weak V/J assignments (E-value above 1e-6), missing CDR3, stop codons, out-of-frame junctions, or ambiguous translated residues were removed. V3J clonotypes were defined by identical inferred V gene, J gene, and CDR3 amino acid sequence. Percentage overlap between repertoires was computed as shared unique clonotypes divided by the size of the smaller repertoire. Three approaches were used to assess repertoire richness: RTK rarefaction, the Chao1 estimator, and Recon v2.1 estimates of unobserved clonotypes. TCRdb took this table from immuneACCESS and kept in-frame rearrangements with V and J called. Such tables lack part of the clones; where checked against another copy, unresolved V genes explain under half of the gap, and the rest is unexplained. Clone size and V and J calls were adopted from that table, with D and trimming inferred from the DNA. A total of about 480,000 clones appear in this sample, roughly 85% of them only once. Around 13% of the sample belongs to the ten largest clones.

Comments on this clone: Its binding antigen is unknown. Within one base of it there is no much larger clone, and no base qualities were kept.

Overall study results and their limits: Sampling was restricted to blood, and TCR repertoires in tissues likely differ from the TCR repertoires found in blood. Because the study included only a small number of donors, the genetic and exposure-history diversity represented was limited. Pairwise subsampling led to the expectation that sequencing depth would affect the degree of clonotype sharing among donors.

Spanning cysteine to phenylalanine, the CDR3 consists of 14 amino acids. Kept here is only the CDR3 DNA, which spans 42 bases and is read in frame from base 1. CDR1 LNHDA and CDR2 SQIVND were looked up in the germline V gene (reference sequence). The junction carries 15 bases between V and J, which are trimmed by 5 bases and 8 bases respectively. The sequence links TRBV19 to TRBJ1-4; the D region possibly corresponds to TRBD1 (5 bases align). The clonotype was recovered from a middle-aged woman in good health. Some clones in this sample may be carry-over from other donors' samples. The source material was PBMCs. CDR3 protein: CASSGTGRLEKLFF. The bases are TGTGCCAGTAGTGGGACGGGCCGCTTGGAAAAACTGTTTTTT.